These T cell receptor beta chains were read from a single sample in a study of Ad26.COV2.S vaccination and SARS-CoV-2 variants. Clones were read by immunoSEQ multiplex PCR, and TCRdb kept only the in-frame ones, dropping some. The sample lists 150,000 to 200,000 clones; approximately 90% were seen once. The specimen was peripheral blood, collected after recovery from COVID-19. All receptors derive from a human donor who had recovered from COVID-19. Both conserved end residues are part of each CDR3. The D gene is left open where the match is weak. Only some rows state a clone size, as once, few, many or a class for expanded clones.

d_call: .
v_call: TRBV5-1
clone_size: few
j_call: TRBJ1-3
cdr3_aa: CASSLEGGSGNTIYF
cdr3_nt: TGCGCCAGCAGCTTGGAGGGGGGCTCTGGAAACACCATATATTTT

d_call: .
v_call: TRBV5-1
clone_size: .
j_call: TRBJ1-4
cdr3_aa: CASSFREPGEKLFF
cdr3_nt: TGCGCCAGCAGCTTCAGGGAGCCAGGGGAAAAACTGTTTTTT

d_call: .
v_call: TRBV9
clone_size: .
j_call: TRBJ1-5
cdr3_aa: CASSVGDGYSNQPQHF
cdr3_nt: TGTGCCAGCAGCGTAGGAGACGGCTATAGCAATCAGCCCCAGCATTTT

d_call: TRBD2
v_call: TRBV5-1
clone_size: .
j_call: TRBJ2-1
cdr3_aa: CASSSELAGRAEQFF
cdr3_nt: TGCGCCAGCAGCTCGGAACTAGCGGGGAGGGCTGAGCAGTTCTTC

d_call: TRBD2
v_call: TRBV7-2
clone_size: .
j_call: TRBJ2-3
cdr3_aa: CASSSGLAGGQDTQYF
cdr3_nt: TGTGCCAGCAGCTCCGGACTAGCGGGGGGGCAAGATACGCAGTATTTT

d_call: TRBD2
v_call: TRBV4-1
clone_size: .
j_call: TRBJ2-5
cdr3_aa: CASSHAGTSGYQETQYF
cdr3_nt: TGCGCCAGCAGCCATGCCGGGACTAGCGGCTACCAAGAGACCCAGTACTTC

d_call: .
v_call: TRBV5-4
clone_size: .
j_call: TRBJ2-1
cdr3_aa: CATEGRGLRHSPNEQFF
cdr3_nt: TGTGCCACCGAGGGGAGGGGGCTGCGTCATTCCCCCAATGAGCAGTTCTTC

d_call: .
v_call: TRBV12-3/TRBV12-4
clone_size: .
j_call: TRBJ2-4
cdr3_aa: CASSLMENIQYF
cdr3_nt: TGTGCCAGCAGTTTAATGGAGAACATTCAGTACTTC

d_call: .
v_call: TRBV5-6
clone_size: .
j_call: TRBJ2-5
cdr3_aa: CASSSTGSETQYF
cdr3_nt: TGTGCCAGCAGCTCAACAGGGTCGGAGACCCAGTACTTC

d_call: TRBD2
v_call: TRBV5-1
clone_size: .
j_call: TRBJ2-5
cdr3_aa: CASSSGLVWETQYF
cdr3_nt: TGCGCCAGCAGCTCTGGACTAGTATGGGAGACCCAGTACTTC

d_call: TRBD1
v_call: TRBV3-1/TRBV3-2
clone_size: .
j_call: TRBJ1-4
cdr3_aa: CASSQTGEDEKLFF
cdr3_nt: TGTGCCAGCAGCCAAACAGGGGAGGATGAAAAACTGTTTTTT

d_call: .
v_call: TRBV28
clone_size: .
j_call: TRBJ2-1
cdr3_aa: CASSLVGGPRGENEQFF
cdr3_nt: TGTGCCAGCAGTTTAGTTGGGGGTCCCCGGGGAGAGAATGAGCAGTTCTTC

d_call: TRBD2
v_call: TRBV9
clone_size: .
j_call: TRBJ2-7
cdr3_aa: CASSRGTSGYEQYF
cdr3_nt: TGTGCCAGCAGCAGGGGGACTAGCGGTTACGAGCAGTACTTC

d_call: TRBD2
v_call: TRBV3-1/TRBV3-2
clone_size: .
j_call: TRBJ2-1
cdr3_aa: CASSPLAGEQFF
cdr3_nt: TGTGCCAGCAGCCCGCTAGCGGGAGAGCAGTTCTTC